Shown below are 16 T cell receptor beta chains from a single sample sequenced in a study of CD8 T cells in Susac syndrome. An amount of RNA that ranged from roughly 0.45 to 1 ug was reverse transcribed with random hexamers. MiXCR, applied by TCRdb to the immunoSEQ multiplex PCR reads, yields one record per CDR3 protein. The sample holds approximately 200,000 distinct CDR3 sequences, 95% seen once. The source material was CD4+ T cells from PBMCs. These receptor sequences come from a human donor with multiple sclerosis.

The chain recombines TRBV20-1 with TRBJ1-5; no firm D call. The CDR3 length is 13 residues. Trimming removed 6 bases from V and 0 bases from J, with 9 bases in between. Germline loops: CDR1 DFQATT, CDR2 SNEGSKA (reference sequence). The CDR3 protein is CSAATDSNQPQHF. The CDR3 DNA reads as TGCAGTGCCGCGACTGATAGCAATCAGCCCCAGCATTTT.

The V and J genes are TRBV14 and TRBJ2-6; 10 nucleotides line up with TRBD1. Trimming took 0 bases from V and 1 from J; bases not matched to a gene: 12. The CDR3 contains 21 residues. Germline values: CDR1 SGHDN, CDR2 FVKESK. CDR3 loop: CASSQENWSGTGDSGANVLTF. DNA of the CDR3: TGTGCCAGCAGCCAAGAAAATTGGTCCGGGACAGGGGATTCTGGGGCCAACGTCCTGACTTTC.

In its sample, this clonotype was seen once. The rearrangement links TRBV12-5 to TRBJ1-5; D may be TRBD1 (5 bases). CDR1 is LGHNT and CDR2 is FRNRAP in the germline V gene. V was cut by 2 bases and J by 3 bases, with 17 bases left in between. The CDR3 is 17 residues long. The CDR3 DNA is TGTGCTAGTGGTTTGATCTCCCTCGGGGGATACAATCAGCCCCAGCATTTT. This codes for CASGLISLGGYNQPQHF.

V is TRBV6-1 and J is TRBJ2-6; D not certain. V was trimmed by 5 bases and J by 0 bases, leaving 8 bases between them. This CDR3 comprises 15 residues. Germline V lookup: CDR1 MNHNS, CDR2 SASEGT. CDR3 region: CASSKQSSGANVLTF. The CDR3 region has the DNA TGTGCCAGCAGTAAACAGAGCTCTGGGGCCAACGTCCTGACTTTC.

This chain joins TRBV18 and TRBJ1-1; no clear D gene. The CDR3 consists of 14 residues. Deletions cut 3 bases from V and 0 bases from J, with 8 bases between. CDR1 KGHSH and CDR2 LQKENI come from the germline V gene. Here the CDR3 reads CASSPWGLNTEAFF. The DNA for the CDR3 is TGTGCCAGCTCACCCTGGGGATTGAACACTGAAGCTTTCTTT.

This sequence joins TRBV14 and TRBJ2-1, with D perhaps assigned TRBD1 or TRBD2 (5 bases each). V lost 4 bases, J lost 3 bases, and 22 bases lay in between. The V gene's germline CDR1 is SGHDN and CDR2 FVKESK. The length of the CDR3 is 18 residues. DNA of the CDR3: TGTGCCAGCAGCCGTGTCCCATTGAGGACACTAGACTACAATGAGCAGTTCTTC. Protein product: CASSRVPLRTLDYNEQFF.

This clonotype has just one count. The chain uses TRBV29-1 and TRBJ2-1; TRBD2 aligns across 10 bases. The CDR3 contains 14 residues. V trimming: 2 bases; J trimming: 6 bases; junction bases outside the gene matches: 4. Germline loops: CDR1 SQVTM, CDR2 ANQGSEA. Written as DNA, the CDR3 is TGCAGCGTTGAATCCAGCGGGGGGGCCAATGAGCAGTTCTTC. Protein: CSVESSGGANEQFF.

The chain carries TRBV19 and TRBJ1-5; D not certain. The germline V gene encodes CDR1 LNHDA and CDR2 SQIVND (reference sequence). The CDR3 has 12 amino acids. Trimming took off 6 bases at V and 10 bases at J, with 13 bases between the two ends. The CDR3 nucleotides read TGTGCCAGTAGGAGAGGAGAACATCCCCAGCATTTT. Amino acid sequence: CASRRGEHPQHF. The whole variable domain, filled in from reference TRBV19 and TRBJ1-5, reads DGGITQSPKYLFRKEGQNVTLSCEQNLNHDAMYWYRQDPGQGLRLIYYSQIVNDFQKGDIAEGYSVSREKKESFPLTVTSAQKNPTAFYLCASRRGEHPQHFGDGTRLSIL.

The chain has TRBV12-3 or TRBV12-4 and TRBJ2-7; no clear D. The CDR3 loop spans 14 amino acids. V lost 4 bases and J 3 bases, leaving 13 bases between the germline ends. This chain's CDR3 is CASSSPSWGYEQYF. For the CDR3, the DNA is TGTGCCAGCAGTTCACCTTCGTGGGGCTACGAGCAGTACTTC.

The rearrangement joins TRBV18 to TRBJ2-2, with no clear D. The CDR3 loop spans 14 amino acids. CDR1 is KGHSH, CDR2 LQKENI, per germline. Trimming removed 5 bases from V and 0 bases from J, with 7 bases in between. CDR3 coding DNA: TGTGCCAGCTCAGTCCTTTCGAACACCGGGGAGCTGTTTTTT. Translating gives CASSVLSNTGELFF.

The V call is TRBV2, the J call TRBJ1-1, with D possibly matching TRBD1 (5 bases). The germline V gene has CDR1 SNHLY and CDR2 FYNNEI. V was shortened by 6 bases and J by 0 bases, with 8 bases between the two germline ends. This CDR3 is built from 13 residues. CDR3: CASRDTLNTEAFF. CDR3 nucleotide sequence: TGTGCCAGCAGGGACACGCTGAACACTGAAGCTTTCTTT.

Comment on this clonotype: The junction differs from germline at one of its ends, possibly a read error. Here the CDR3 reads CASSQGAGGHLF. CDR3 coding DNA: TGTGCCAGCAGCCAAGGGGCTGGGGGACACCTCTTC. V and J are TRBV3-1 and TRBJ1-2; D may be TRBD1 (6 bases). The germline CDR1 and CDR2 sequences are LGHDT and YNNKEL (reference sequence). CDR3 size: 12 residues.

The chain recombines TRBV20-1 with TRBJ1-1, with TRBD1 matching over 9 bases. The CDR3 consists of 13 residues. Trimming at V came to 5 bases and at J to 4 bases, leaving 5 bases not matched to a gene. Looked up from germline, CDR1 is DFQATT and CDR2 is SNEGSKA (reference sequence). CDR3 sequence: CSAYRGLGTEAFF. CDR3 nucleotide sequence: TGCAGTGCTTACAGGGGGCTCGGCACTGAAGCTTTCTTT.

The gene calls are TRBV20-1 and TRBJ2-5; TRBD1 agrees at 7 bases. Germline V CDR1 and CDR2: DFQATT, SNEGSKA (reference sequence). The CDR3 runs to 12 residues. Trimming cost V 4 bases and J 5 bases; bases outside gene matches: 4. The CDR3 DNA is TGCAGTGCTAAGACAGGGTACGAGACCCAGTACTTC. This gives the protein CSAKTGYETQYF.

The chain couples TRBV29-1 to TRBJ2-5, with D perhaps matching TRBD1 (5 bases). CDR1 is SQVTM and CDR2 is ANQGSEA in the germline V gene. The CDR3 runs to 13 residues. Trimming removed 4 bases from V and 2 bases from J, with 11 bases in between. The CDR3 protein is CSVGTGTQETQYF. CDR3 coding DNA: TGCAGCGTTGGAACAGGTACACAAGAGACCCAGTACTTC.

V and J are TRBV29-1 and TRBJ2-1; D is unresolved. Trimming pared 0 bases from V and 0 bases from J, leaving 21 bases between. The germline V gene encodes CDR1 SQVTM and CDR2 ANQGSEA. The CDR3 covers 19 residues. The CDR3 loop is CSVEDLPGAENSSYNEQFF. In nucleotides, the CDR3 is TGCAGCGTTGAAGATCTTCCGGGTGCAGAAAATAGCTCCTACAATGAGCAGTTCTTC.